Included here is one T cell receptor (beta chain) sequence, with context. Its antigen is still unknown. The sample belongs to a study of T-cell memory formation after mild COVID-19. TCRdb passed the 5' RACE reads through MiXCR, listing each CDR3 protein once. Counted here are around 110,000 distinct CDR3 sequences, more than 15% occurring once; the ten biggest clones make up 25% to 35%. Trimming cost V 2 bases and J 2 bases, with 10 bases left between them. The germline V gene has CDR1 SGHAT and CDR2 FQNNGV. The CDR3 is made up of 14 amino acids. Study findings and constraints: CD4/CD8 balance held among clones contracting day 15 to 85, and later expanders leaned CD4+.

The material sequenced was PBMCs or a T cell subset sorted from them (not recorded which). This receptor was obtained from an adult woman who had mild COVID-19 (a few samples of this study predate the infection). Cell type and time point are not known. This sequence joins TRBV11-2 and TRBJ2-7; the D is unclear. CDR3 residues: CASSLMGPTYEQYF. CDR3 nucleotides: TGTGCCAGCAGCTTAATGGGCCCCACCTACGAGCAGTACTTC.